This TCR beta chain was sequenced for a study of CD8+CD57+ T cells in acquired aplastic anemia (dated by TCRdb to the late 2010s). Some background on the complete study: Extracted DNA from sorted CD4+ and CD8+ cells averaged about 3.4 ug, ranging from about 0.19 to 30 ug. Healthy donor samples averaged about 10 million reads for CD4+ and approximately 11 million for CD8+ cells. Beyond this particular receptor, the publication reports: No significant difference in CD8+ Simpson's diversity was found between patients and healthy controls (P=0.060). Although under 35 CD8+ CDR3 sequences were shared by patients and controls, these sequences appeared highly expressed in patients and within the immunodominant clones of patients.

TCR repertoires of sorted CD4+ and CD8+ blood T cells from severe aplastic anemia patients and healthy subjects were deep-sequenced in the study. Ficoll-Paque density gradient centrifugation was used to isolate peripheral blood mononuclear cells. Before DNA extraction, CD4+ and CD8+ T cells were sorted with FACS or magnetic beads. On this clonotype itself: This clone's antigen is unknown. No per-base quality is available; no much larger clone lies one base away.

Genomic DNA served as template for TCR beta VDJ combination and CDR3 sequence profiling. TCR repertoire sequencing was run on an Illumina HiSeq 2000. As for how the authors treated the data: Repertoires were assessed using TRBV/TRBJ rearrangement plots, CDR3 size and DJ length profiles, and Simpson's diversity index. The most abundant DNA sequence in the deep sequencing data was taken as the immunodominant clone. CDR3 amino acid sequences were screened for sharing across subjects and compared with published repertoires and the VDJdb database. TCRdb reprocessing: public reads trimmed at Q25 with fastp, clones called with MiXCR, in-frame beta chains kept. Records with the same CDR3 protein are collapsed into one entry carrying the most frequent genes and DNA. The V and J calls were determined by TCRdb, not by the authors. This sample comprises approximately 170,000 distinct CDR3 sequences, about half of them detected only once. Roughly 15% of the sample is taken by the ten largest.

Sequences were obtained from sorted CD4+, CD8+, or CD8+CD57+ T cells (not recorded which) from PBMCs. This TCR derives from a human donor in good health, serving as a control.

The CDR3 has the sequence CASTSIGNTEAFF. The DNA is as follows: TGTGCCAGCACCTCTATTGGGAACACTGAAGCTTTCTTT. The rearranged chain carries TRBV25-1 and TRBJ1-1; no D segment can be confidently identified. The trim is 7 bases for V and 1 base for J, with a gap of 10 bases between the germline ends. CDR1 and CDR2 (MGHDK, SYGVNS) derive from the germline V gene. From the cysteine through the phenylalanine, the CDR3 covers 13 amino acids. Here the CDR3 DNA is all that survives: 39 bases in frame from base 1. Where the CDR3 stops, the reference TRBV25-1 and TRBJ1-1 genes take over; the full variable domain is EADIYQTPRYLVIGTGKKITLECSQTMGHDKMYWYQQDPGMELHLIHYSYGVNSTEKGDLSSESTVSRIRTEHFPLTLESARPSHTSQYLCASTSIGNTEAFFGQGTRLTVV.